Detailed here is one T cell receptor beta chain. V dropped 0 bases and J dropped 6 bases, with 9 bases sitting between them. Per germline, CDR1 LNHNV and CDR2 YYDKDF (reference sequence). This CDR3 region has 13 residues. The data belong to a study of cytomegalovirus exposure and HLA in healthy donors. The PCR made use of 60 Vbeta and 13 Jbeta primers. Data came from immunoSEQ multiplex PCR; TCRdb stores just in-frame clones and leaves some out. The sample shows 150,000 to 200,000 clones, roughly 77% of them seen only once. The chain uses TRBV15 and TRBJ2-7, with a tentative D call TRBD2 (5 bases). Source material: PBMCs. This clonotype originated in a man between 18 and 35 years old in good health and CMV-seropositive. CDR3 residues: CATSRDLAREQYF. The DNA of the CDR3 is TGTGCCACCAGCAGAGATCTAGCCCGCGAGCAGTACTTC.